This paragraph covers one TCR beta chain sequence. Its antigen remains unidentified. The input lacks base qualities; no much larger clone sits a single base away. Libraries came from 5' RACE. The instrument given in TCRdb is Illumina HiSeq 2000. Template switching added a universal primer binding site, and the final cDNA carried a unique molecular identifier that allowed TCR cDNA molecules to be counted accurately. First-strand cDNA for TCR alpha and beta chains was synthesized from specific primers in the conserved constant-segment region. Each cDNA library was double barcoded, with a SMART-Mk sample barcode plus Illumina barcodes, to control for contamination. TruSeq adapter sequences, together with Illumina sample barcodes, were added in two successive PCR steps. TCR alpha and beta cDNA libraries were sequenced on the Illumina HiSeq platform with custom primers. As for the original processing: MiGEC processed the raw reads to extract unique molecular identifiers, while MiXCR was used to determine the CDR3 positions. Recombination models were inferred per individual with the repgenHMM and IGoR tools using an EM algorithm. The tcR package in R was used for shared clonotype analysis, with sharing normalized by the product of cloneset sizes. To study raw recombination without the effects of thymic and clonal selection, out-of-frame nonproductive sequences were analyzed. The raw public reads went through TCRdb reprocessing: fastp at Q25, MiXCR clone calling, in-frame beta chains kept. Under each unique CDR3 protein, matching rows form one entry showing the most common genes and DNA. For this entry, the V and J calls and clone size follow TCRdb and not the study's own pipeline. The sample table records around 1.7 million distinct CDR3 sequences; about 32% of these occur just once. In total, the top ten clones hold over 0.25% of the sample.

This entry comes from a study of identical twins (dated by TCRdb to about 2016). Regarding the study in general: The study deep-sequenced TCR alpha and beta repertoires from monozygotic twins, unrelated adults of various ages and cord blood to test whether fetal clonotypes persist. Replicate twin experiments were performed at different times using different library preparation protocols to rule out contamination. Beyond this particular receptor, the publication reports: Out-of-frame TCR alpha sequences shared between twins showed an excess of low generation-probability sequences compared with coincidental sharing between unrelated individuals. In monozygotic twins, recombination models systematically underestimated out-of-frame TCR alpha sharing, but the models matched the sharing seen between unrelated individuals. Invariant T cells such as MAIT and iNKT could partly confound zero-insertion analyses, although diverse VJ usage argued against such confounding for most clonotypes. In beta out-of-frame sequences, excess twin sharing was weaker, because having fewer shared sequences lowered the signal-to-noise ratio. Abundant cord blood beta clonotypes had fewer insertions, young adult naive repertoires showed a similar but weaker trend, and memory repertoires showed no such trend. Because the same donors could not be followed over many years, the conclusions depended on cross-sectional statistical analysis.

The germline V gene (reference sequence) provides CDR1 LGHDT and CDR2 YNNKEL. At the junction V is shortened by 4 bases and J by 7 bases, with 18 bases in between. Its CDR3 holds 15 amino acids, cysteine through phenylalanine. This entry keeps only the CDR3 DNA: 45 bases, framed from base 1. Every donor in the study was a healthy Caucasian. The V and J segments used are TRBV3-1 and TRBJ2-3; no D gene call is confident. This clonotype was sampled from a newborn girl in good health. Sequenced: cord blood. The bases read TGTGCCAGCAGCCGGGTGAGAGGCGAACATAATACGCAGTATTTT. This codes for CASSRVRGEHNTQYF.